The sample holds a few counts of the clone carrying this T cell receptor (beta chain). CDR3 size: 14 residues. Germline assignment: CDR1 ENHRY and CDR2 SYGVKD. With V trimmed by 10 bases and J by 0 bases, 8 bases remained unmatched. Authors of the study amplified TCR beta CDR3 regions from RNA transcripts. A set of HTBI primers served as the primers for a first-round RT-PCR of the TCR CDR3. TCRdb processed the multiplex PCR reads anew with MiXCR; each CDR3 protein has one entry. Found here are about 260,000 distinct CDR3 sequences, approximately 21% of them singletons; the top ten hold about 60%. This specimen comes from a study of T cells in Graves' hyperthyroidism and ophthalmopathy. Exclusion of patients followed from uncontrolled infection, other autoimmune disease, pregnancy or lactation.

The sample taken for sequencing was blood. The chain joins TRBV10-3 to TRBJ2-7; 8 bases align to TRBD2. The receptor comes from a man younger than 45 with Graves' ophthalmopathy. The CDR3 nucleotides read TGTGCCACAATTAGCGGGAACCACTCCTACGAGCAGTACTTC. It encodes CATISGNHSYEQYF.